This T cell receptor (beta chain) derives from a study of blood T cell repertoires in COVID-19 (dated by TCRdb to 2019 to 2021). Notes on the research overall: Samples from collaborators originated in the United States, Italy and Spain and spanned both the acute and convalescent phases of COVID-19. Where available, HLA class I and class II types were obtained from metadata supplied by the sample provider rather than from assay-based typing. The prospective study material was composed of cDNA or gDNA derived from T cells, B-cell-depleted T cells, or PBMCs. A de-identified subject ID, COVID-19 status, age in years and sex were almost always included in the sample metadata. A freely available public database, intended as a resource for researchers studying the immune response to SARS-CoV-2, is where the repertoires were released. The dataset comprised deeply sampled blood TCRbeta repertoires from subjects exposed to, actively infected with, or recovered from COVID-19. Samples were obtained from the ongoing ImmuneRACE study (first 160 participants) and from some 1,300 subjects provided by 6 global collaborators.

Of note for this clone: The antigen this receptor binds is unknown. No quality values exist for individual bases; no much larger clone is one base distant.

The junction carries 17 bases between V and J, which are trimmed by 3 bases and 5 bases respectively. The CDR3, cysteine through phenylalanine, is 15 amino acids long. Just CDR3 DNA is preserved here, 45 bases in frame from base 1. CDR1 SGHKS and CDR2 YYEKEE are derived from the germline V gene (reference sequence). Results the study describes overall, beyond this receptor: How much clinical and demographic metadata was included differed by source and by participant, and the metadata was provided uncurated.

TCRbeta CDR3 regions were amplified from genomic DNA by means of the immunoSEQ Assay, a bias-controlled multiplex PCR. Concerning the study's data processing: The number of nucleated cells in each sample was estimated from the amplification of reference gene primers within the assay. To quantify the absolute abundance of each unique TCRbeta CDR3 rearrangement, sequence reads were collapsed and filtered. For each sample, productive Simpson clonality was calculated as the square root of Simpson's diversity index across productive rearrangements. TCRdb took over this immuneACCESS table, retaining in-frame rearrangements with V and J assigned. Such tables are incomplete; in checked studies, under half of the missing clones stem from an unresolved V gene, and the remainder is unexplained. The V and J calls and the clone size are those of that table, but D and trimming were determined from the DNA. This sample has 200,000 or so clones in its table, and around nine tenths of those were observed once. Clones ranked in the top ten supply 15% to 20% of the sample.

One collaborating source in Seattle enrolled patients while the patients were actively infected and followed the patients over time throughout the course of disease. Whole blood was collected in K2EDTA tubes by collaborating institutions according to the institutions' own protocols. Collaborator samples were shipped for TCRbeta analysis as frozen whole blood, isolated PBMCs, or DNA extracted from either sample type. This clonotype originated in a man in his fifties or sixties with COVID-19, enrolled during active disease. Source material: peripheral blood. The sequence links TRBV5-5 to TRBJ2-5; the D gene is possibly TRBD2, with 6 bases matching. The CDR3 protein: CASSSGTFGMETQYF. The sequence in DNA is TGTGCCAGCAGCTCCGGGACTTTTGGGATGGAGACCCAGTACTTC. Where the CDR3 stops, the reference TRBV5-5 and TRBJ2-5 genes take over; the full variable domain is DAGVTQSPTHLIKTRGQQVTLRCSPISGHKSVSWYQQVLGQGPQFIFQYYEKEERGRGNFPDRFSARQFPNYSSELNVNALLLGDSALYLCASSSGTFGMETQYFGPGTRLLVL.